A single T cell receptor (beta chain) is shown here with its context. This sample stems from a study of OX40 agonist ivuxolimab in advanced cancers. Study-level background: Three patients, one with hepatocellular carcinoma and two with cutaneous melanoma, responded partially.

Using immunoSEQ multiplex PCR, the repertoire was profiled, and TCRdb retains in-frame clones only, with some absent. The sample shows 100,000 or so clones, approximately 94% of them seen only once. The CDR3 spans 15 residues. Germline V lookup: CDR1 SGHDT, CDR2 YYEEEE. V was cut by 1 base and J by 3 bases, with 12 bases left in between. Source: CD4+ or CD8+ T cells sorted from blood, taken in a trial of the OX40 agonist ivuxolimab. This receptor was identified in an adult with an advanced solid tumor such as melanoma, head and neck, liver or kidney cancer. The V and J genes are TRBV5-6 and TRBJ2-3; D may be TRBD1 (5 bases). DNA of the CDR3: TGTGCCAGCAGCTTGATCAGGGTTGCAACAGATACGCAGTATTTT. Its translation: CASSLIRVATDTQYF.